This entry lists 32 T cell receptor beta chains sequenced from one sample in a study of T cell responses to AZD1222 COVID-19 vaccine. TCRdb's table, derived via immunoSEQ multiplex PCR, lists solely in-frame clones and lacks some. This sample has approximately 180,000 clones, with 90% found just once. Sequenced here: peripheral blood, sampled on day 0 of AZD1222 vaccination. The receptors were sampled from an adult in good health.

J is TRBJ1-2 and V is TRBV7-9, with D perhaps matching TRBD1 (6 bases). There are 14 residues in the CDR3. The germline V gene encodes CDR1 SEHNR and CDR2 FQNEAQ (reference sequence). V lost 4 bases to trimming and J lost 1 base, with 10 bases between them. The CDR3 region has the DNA TGTGCCAGCAGCTCCCTACAGGGTAACTATGGCTACACCTTC. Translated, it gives CASSSLQGNYGYTF.

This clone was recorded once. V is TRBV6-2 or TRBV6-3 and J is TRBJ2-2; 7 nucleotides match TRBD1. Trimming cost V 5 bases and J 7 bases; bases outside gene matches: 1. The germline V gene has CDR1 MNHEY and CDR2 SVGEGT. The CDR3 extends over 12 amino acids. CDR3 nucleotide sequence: TGTGCCAGCAGTGGGACAGTCGGGGAGCTGTTTTTT. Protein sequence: CASSGTVGELFF.

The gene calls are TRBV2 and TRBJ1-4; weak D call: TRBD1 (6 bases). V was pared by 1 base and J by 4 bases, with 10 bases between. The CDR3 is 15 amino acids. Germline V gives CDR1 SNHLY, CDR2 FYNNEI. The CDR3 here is CASSEEGGSNEKLFF. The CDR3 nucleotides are TGTGCCAGCAGTGAAGAGGGGGGTAGTAATGAAAAACTGTTTTTT.

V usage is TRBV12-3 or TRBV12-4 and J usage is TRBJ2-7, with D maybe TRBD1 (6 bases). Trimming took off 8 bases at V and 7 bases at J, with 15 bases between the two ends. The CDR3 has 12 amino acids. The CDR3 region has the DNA TGTGCCAGCCGAAACAGAAGGGGGGAGCAGTACTTC. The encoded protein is CASRNRRGEQYF.

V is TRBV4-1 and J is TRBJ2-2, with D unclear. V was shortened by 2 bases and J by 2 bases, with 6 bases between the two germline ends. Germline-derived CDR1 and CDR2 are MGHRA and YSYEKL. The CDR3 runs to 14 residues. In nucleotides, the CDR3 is TGCGCCAGCAGCCAAAACAGTAACACCGGGGAGCTGTTTTTT. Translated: CASSQNSNTGELFF.

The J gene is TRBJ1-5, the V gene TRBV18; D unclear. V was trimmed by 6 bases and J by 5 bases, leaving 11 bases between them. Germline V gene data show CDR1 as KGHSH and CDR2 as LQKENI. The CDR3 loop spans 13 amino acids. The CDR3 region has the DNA TGTGCCAGCTCGGAAGGGAGTTATCAGCCCCAGCATTTT. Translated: CASSEGSYQPQHF.

CDR3 sequence (DNA): TGTGCCAGCAGGACGGGGGGTGAGCAGTACTTC. Its protein is CASRTGGEQYF. V is TRBV2 and J is TRBJ2-7, with 7 bases that match TRBD2. Germline V gene lookup returns CDR1 SNHLY and CDR2 FYNNEI. Trimming cost V 6 bases and J 7 bases; bases outside gene matches: 3. The CDR3 has 11 residues.

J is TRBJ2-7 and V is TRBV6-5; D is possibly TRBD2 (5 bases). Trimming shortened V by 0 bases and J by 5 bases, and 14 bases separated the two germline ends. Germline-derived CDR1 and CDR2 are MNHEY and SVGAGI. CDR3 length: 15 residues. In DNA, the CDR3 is TGTGCCAGCAGTTACTCGAGCGGTGTTAGGAACGAGCAGTACTTC. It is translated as CASSYSSGVRNEQYF.

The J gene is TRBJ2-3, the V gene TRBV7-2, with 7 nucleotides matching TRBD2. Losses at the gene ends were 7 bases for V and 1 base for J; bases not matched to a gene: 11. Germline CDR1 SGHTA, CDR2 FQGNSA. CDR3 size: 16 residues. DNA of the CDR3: TGTGCCAGCAACCGCCCCCCGGCGGGGGGCACAGATACGCAGTATTTT. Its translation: CASNRPPAGGTDTQYF.

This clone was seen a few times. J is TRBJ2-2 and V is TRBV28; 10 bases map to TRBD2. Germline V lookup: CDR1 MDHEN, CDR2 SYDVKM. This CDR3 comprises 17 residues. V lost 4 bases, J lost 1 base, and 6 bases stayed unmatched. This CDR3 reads CASSSRTSGLNTGELFF. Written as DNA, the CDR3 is TGTGCCAGCAGTTCCCGGACTAGCGGCCTGAACACCGGGGAGCTGTTTTTT.

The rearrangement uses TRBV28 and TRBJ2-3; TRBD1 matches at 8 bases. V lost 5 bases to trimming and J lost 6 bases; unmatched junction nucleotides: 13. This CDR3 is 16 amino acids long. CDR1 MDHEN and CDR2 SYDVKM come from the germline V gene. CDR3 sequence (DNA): TGTGCCAGCAGTGGCGGACAGGGATTAGTGGGGGATACGCAGTATTTT. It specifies CASSGGQGLVGDTQYF.

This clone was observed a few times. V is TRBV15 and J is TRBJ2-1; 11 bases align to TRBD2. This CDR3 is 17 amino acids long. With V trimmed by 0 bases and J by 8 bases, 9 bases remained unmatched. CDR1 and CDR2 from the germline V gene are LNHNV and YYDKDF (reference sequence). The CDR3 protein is CATSRDELAGGPDEQFF. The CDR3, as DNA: TGTGCCACCAGCAGAGATGAATTAGCGGGAGGGCCGGATGAGCAGTTCTTC.

CDR3 nucleotide sequence: TGTGCCAGCAGCAAGAAAAGCGGGGGGACCTACAATGAGCAGTTCTTC. It specifies CASSKKSGGTYNEQFF. The chain couples TRBV5-4 to TRBJ2-1, with TRBD2 identical over 9 bases. Germline V lookup: CDR1 SGHNT, CDR2 YYREEE (reference sequence). CDR3 length: 16 residues. Trimming took 4 bases from V and 2 from J; bases not matched to a gene: 7.

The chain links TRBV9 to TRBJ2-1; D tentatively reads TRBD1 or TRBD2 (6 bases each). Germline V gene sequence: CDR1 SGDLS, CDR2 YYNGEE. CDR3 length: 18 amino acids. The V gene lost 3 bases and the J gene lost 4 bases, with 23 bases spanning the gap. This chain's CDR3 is CASSEPKLGLGGYNEQFF. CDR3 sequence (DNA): TGTGCCAGCAGCGAGCCGAAATTGGGGCTAGGGGGGTACAATGAGCAGTTCTTC. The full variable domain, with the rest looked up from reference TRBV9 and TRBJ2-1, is DSGVTQTPKHLITATGQRVTLRCSPRSGDLSVYWYQQSLDQGLQFLIQYYNGEERAKGNILERFSAQQFPDLHSELNLSSLELGDSALYFCASSEPKLGLGGYNEQFFGPGTRLTVL.

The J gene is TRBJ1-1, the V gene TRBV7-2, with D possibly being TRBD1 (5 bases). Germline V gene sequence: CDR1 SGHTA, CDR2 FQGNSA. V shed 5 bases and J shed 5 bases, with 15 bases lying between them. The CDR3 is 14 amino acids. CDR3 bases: TGTGCCAGCAGCCTTAGGGGCAGAGGGACTGAAGCTTTCTTT. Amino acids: CASSLRGRGTEAFF.

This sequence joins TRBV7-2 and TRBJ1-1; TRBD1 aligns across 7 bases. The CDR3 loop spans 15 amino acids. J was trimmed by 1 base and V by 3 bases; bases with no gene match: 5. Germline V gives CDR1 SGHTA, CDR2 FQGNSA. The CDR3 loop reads CASSLAGTANTEAFF. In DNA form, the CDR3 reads TGTGCCAGCAGCTTGGCCGGGACAGCGAACACTGAAGCTTTCTTT. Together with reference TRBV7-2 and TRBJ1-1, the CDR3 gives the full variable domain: GAGVSQSPSNKVTEKGKDVELRCDPISGHTALYWYRQSLGQGLEFLIYFQGNSAPDKSGLPSDRFSAERTGGSVSTLTIQRTQQEDSAVYLCASSLAGTANTEAFFGQGTRLTVV.

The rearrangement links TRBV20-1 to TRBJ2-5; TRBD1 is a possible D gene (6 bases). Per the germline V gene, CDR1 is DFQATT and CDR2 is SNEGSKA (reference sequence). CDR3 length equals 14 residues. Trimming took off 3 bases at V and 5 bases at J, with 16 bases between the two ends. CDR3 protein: CSASWGTGRETQYF. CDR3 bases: TGCAGTGCTAGTTGGGGAACAGGGCGGGAGACCCAGTACTTC.

Written as DNA, the CDR3 is TGTGCCAGCAGCCCCCGGACAGGGCTCATTTTTCAAGAGACCCAGTACTTC. Its protein is CASSPRTGLIFQETQYF. The rearrangement joins TRBV11-2 to TRBJ2-5; 8 bases line up with TRBD1. This CDR3 is 17 amino acids long. The junction had 13 bases not matched to a gene; V was cut back by 5 bases and J by 2 bases. Per the germline V gene, CDR1 is SGHAT and CDR2 is FQNNGV. The entire variable domain, with the rest obtained from reference TRBV11-2 and TRBJ2-5, is as follows: EAGVAQSPRYKIIEKRQSVAFWCNPISGHATLYWYQQILGQGPKLLIQFQNNGVVDDSQLPKDRFSAERLKGVDSTLKIQPAKLEDSAVYLCASSPRTGLIFQETQYFGPGTRLLVL.

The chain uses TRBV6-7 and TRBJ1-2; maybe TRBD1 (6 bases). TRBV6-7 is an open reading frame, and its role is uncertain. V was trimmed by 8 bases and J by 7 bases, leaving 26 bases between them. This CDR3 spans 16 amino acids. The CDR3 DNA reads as TGTGCCAGCCCAATTGGGTACGAGGGGGGGCTTCCTGGCTACACCTTC. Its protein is CASPIGYEGGLPGYTF.

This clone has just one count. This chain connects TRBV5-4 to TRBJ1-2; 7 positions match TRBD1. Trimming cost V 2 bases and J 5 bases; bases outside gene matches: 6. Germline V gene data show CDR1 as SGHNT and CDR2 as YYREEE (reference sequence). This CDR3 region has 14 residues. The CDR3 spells CASSFIGQEYGYTF. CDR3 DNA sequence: TGTGCCAGCAGCTTTATCGGACAGGAGTATGGCTACACCTTC.

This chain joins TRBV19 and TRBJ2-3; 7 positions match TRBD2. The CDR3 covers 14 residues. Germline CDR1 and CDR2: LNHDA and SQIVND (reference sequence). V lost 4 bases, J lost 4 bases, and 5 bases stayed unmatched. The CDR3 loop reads CASSTRTSSDTQYF. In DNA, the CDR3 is TGTGCCAGTAGTACAAGGACTAGTTCAGATACGCAGTATTTT.

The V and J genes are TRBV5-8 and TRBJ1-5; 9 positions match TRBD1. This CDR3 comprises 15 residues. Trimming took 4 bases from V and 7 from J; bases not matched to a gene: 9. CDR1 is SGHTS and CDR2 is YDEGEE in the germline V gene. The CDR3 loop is CASSPTGGINQPQHF. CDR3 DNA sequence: TGTGCCAGCAGCCCGACAGGGGGGATAAACCAGCCCCAGCATTTT.

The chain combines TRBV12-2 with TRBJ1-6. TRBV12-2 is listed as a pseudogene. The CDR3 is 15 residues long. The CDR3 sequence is CASRLALEGSSPLHF. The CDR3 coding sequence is TGTGCAAGTCGCTTAGCGCTAGAGGGCAGTTCACCCCTCCACTTT.

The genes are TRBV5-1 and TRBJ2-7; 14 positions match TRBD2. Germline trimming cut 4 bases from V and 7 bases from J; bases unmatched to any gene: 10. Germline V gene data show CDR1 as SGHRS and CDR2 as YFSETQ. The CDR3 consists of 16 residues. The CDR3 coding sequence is TGCGCCAGCAGCATACGACTAGCGGGAGGGCCCAGTGAGCAGTACTTC. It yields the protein CASSIRLAGGPSEQYF.

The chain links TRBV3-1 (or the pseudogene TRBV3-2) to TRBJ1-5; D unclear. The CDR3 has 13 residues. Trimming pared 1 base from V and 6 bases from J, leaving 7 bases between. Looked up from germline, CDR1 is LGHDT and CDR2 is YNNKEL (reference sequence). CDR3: CASSQGFPQPQHF. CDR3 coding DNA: TGTGCCAGCAGCCAAGGCTTCCCTCAGCCCCAGCATTTT.

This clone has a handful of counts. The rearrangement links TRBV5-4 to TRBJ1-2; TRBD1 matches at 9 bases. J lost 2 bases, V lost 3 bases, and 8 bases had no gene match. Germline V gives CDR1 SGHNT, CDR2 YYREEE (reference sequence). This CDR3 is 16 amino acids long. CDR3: CASSSMDRGGNYGYTF. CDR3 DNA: TGTGCCAGCAGCTCGATGGACAGGGGAGGGAACTATGGCTACACCTTC.

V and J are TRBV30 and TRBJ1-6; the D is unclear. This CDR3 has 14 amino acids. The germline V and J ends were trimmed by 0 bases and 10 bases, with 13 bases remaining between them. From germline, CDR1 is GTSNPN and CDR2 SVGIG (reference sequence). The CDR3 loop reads CAWSVTLAASPLHF. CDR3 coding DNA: TGTGCCTGGAGTGTAACCTTAGCGGCATCACCCCTCCACTTT.

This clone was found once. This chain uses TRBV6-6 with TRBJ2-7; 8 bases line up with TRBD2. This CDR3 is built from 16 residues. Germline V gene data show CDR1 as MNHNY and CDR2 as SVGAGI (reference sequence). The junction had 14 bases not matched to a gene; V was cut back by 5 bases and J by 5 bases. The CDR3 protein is CASSSGSPPYLHEQYF. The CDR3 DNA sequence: TGTGCCAGCAGTAGCGGGAGCCCTCCGTATTTGCACGAGCAGTACTTC.

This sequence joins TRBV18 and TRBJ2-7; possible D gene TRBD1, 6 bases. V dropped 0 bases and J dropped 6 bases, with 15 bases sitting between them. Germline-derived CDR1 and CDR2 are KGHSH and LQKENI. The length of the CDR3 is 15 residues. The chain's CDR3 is CASSPPQGGLGEQYF. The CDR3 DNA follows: TGTGCCAGCTCACCACCACAGGGCGGTTTGGGCGAGCAGTACTTC.

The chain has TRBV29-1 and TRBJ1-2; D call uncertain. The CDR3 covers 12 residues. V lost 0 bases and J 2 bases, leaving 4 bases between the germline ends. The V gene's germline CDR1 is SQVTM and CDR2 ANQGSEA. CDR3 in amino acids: CSVEDHNYGYTF. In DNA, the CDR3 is TGCAGCGTTGAAGATCACAACTATGGCTACACCTTC.

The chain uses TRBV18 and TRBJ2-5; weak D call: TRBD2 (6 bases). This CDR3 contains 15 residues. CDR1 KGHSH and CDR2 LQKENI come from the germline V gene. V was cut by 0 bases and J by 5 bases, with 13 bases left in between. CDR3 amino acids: CASSPPEGIRETQYF. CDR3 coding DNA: TGTGCCAGCTCACCACCGGAGGGGATCAGGGAGACCCAGTACTTC.

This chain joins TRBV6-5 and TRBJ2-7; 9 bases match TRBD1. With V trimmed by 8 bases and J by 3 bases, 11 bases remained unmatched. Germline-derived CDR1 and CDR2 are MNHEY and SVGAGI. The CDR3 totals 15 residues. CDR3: CASEAFGTGIYEQYF. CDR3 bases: TGTGCCAGCGAAGCTTTCGGGACAGGGATCTACGAGCAGTACTTC.